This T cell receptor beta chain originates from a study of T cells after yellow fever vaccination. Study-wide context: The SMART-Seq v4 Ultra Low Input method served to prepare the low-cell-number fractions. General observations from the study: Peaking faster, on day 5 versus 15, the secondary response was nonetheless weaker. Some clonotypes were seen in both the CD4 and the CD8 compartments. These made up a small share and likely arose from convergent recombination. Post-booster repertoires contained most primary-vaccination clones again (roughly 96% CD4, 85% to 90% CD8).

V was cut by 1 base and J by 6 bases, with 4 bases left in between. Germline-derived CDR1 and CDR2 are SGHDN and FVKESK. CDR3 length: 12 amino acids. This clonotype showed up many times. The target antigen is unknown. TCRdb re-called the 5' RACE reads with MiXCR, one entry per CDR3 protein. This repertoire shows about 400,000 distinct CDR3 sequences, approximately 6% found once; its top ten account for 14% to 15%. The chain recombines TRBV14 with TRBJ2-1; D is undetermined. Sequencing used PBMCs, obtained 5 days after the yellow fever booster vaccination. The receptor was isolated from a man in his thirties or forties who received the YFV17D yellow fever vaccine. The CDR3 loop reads CASSQVSNEQFF. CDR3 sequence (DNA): TGTGCCAGCAGCCAAGTTTCCAATGAGCAGTTCTTC.